Listed here are 11 T cell receptor beta chains from one sample, sequenced in a study of CD8+ T cells in alopecia areata. RNA, once extracted, was reverse transcribed into cDNA for use as the sequencing template. Repertoires were generated with immunoSEQ multiplex PCR, while TCRdb's copy carries only in-frame clones and drops some. The sample has more than 150,000 clones, approximately 50% seen once. The treatment denotes: oral pan-JAK inhibitor, 5-10 mg twice daily. The sequenced sample was CD8+ T cells sorted from blood, obtained around week 54, from a patient treated with tofacitinib. The receptor source for this set is a human donor with alopecia areata.

The rearrangement links TRBV18 to TRBJ2-3, with 16 positions matching TRBD2. This CDR3 is built from 18 residues. The V gene end was trimmed by 1 base and the J gene end by 5 bases; junction bases not matched to a gene: 6. The germline CDR1 and CDR2 sequences are KGHSH and LQKENI. The chain's CDR3 is CASSPQGLAGGPKDTQYF. CDR3 coding DNA: TGTGCCAGCTCACCACAGGGACTAGCGGGGGGGCCAAAAGATACGCAGTATTTT.

The chain carries TRBV5-1 and TRBJ2-7; D is uncertain. Germline CDR1 and CDR2: SGHRS and YFSETQ. V lost 0 bases, J lost 3 bases, and 10 bases lay in between. The CDR3 totals 14 residues. The DNA for the CDR3 is TGCGCCAGCAGCTTGGTCCAAGGTATCTACGAGCAGTACTTC. Protein sequence: CASSLVQGIYEQYF.

The V call is TRBV19, the J call TRBJ1-2; D is unresolved. This CDR3 region has 14 residues. V was shortened by 7 bases and J by 4 bases, with 16 bases between the two germline ends. The V gene's germline CDR1 is LNHDA and CDR2 SQIVND (reference sequence). CDR3 region: CASKHREILYGYTF. CDR3 nucleotides: TGTGCCAGTAAACACCGGGAGATCCTCTATGGCTACACCTTC.

The chain links TRBV6-5 to TRBJ2-1; D is unclear. CDR1 is MNHEY, CDR2 SVGAGI, per germline. This CDR3 region has 14 residues. V shed 6 bases and J shed 5 bases, with 14 bases lying between them. This CDR3 is CASSFAGLNNEQFF. The CDR3 DNA sequence: TGTGCCAGCAGCTTTGCCGGGCTTAACAATGAGCAGTTCTTC.

This clone has just a few counts. The rearrangement joins TRBV6-5 to TRBJ1-2; possibly TRBD1 for D (6 bases). Per the germline V gene, CDR1 is MNHEY and CDR2 is SVGAGI. V gave up 2 bases and J gave up 9 bases, with 7 bases separating them. The CDR3 runs to 11 residues. The CDR3 coding sequence is TGTGCCAGCAGTTACGGGGGCCGCTACACCTTC. As protein: CASSYGGRYTF.

The chain uses TRBV27 and TRBJ1-2; 8 bases agree with TRBD1. This CDR3 spans 15 amino acids. The trim removed 4 bases at V and 4 bases at J, leaving 8 bases unmatched. The V gene's germline CDR1 is MNHEY and CDR2 SMNVEV (reference sequence). The CDR3 sequence: CASSSDRGQSYGYTF. The DNA for the CDR3 is TGTGCCAGCAGTTCTGACAGGGGCCAAAGCTATGGCTACACCTTC.

The genes are TRBV27 and TRBJ1-2; possible D gene TRBD1, 5 bases. The CDR3 spans 13 residues. Trimming pared 2 bases from V and 2 bases from J, leaving 6 bases between. Germline-derived CDR1 and CDR2 are MNHEY and SMNVEV (reference sequence). In DNA, the CDR3 is TGTGCCAGCAGTTTACAGGGAAACTATGGCTACACCTTC. It specifies CASSLQGNYGYTF.

This clone appeared a single time. This sequence joins TRBV7-8 and TRBJ1-5; D call uncertain. The CDR3 spans 15 residues. V was cut by 2 bases and J by 0 bases, with 8 bases left in between. Germline lookup yields CDR1 SGHVS and CDR2 FQNEAQ. CDR3 DNA: TGTGCCAGCAGCTTACGCAGCTATAGCAATCAGCCCCAGCATTTT. This sequence encodes CASSLRSYSNQPQHF. Drawing the rest from reference TRBV7-8 and TRBJ1-5, the complete variable domain is GAGVSQSPRYKVAKRGQDVALRCDPISGHVSLFWYQQALGQGPEFLTYFQNEAQLDKSGLPSDRFFAERPEGSVSTLKIQRTQQEDSAVYLCASSLRSYSNQPQHFGDGTRLSIL.

CDR3 in DNA: TGCGCCAGCAGCCTGGAGAACTCCTACGAGCAGTACTTC. This gives the protein CASSLENSYEQYF. The genes are TRBV5-1 and TRBJ2-7; D gene ambiguous. The germline CDR1 and CDR2 sequences are SGHRS and YFSETQ. The CDR3 is 13 residues long. The V and J ends lost 4 bases and 0 bases respectively, with 8 bases between them.

The rearrangement uses TRBV9 and TRBJ1-6; 7 bases map to TRBD1. The CDR3 has 16 amino acids. CDR1 and CDR2 from the germline V gene are SGDLS and YYNGEE. V lost 3 bases, J lost 3 bases, and 6 bases stayed unmatched. The CDR3 reads CASSATGQSYNSPLHF. The CDR3 DNA reads as TGTGCCAGCAGCGCGACGGGACAGAGCTATAATTCACCCCTCCACTTT.

The V and J genes are TRBV9 and TRBJ2-7, with TRBD1 matching 12 bases. Trimming cost V 4 bases and J 7 bases; bases outside gene matches: 9. Germline V gene data show CDR1 as SGDLS and CDR2 as YYNGEE. CDR3 length: 15 residues. The DNA of the CDR3 is TGTGCCAGCAGCACTGCCGGGACAGGGGGCCAAGAGCAGTACTTC. Encoded protein: CASSTAGTGGQEQYF.